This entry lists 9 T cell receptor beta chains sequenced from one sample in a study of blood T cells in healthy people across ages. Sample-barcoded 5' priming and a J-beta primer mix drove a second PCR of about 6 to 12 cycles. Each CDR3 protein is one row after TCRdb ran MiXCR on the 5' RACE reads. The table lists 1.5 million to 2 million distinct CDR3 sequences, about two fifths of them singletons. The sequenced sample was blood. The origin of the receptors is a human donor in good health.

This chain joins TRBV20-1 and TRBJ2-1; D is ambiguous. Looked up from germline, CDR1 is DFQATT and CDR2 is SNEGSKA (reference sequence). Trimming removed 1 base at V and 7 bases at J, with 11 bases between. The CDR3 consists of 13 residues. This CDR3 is CSARGYGENEQFF. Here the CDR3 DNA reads TGCAGTGCTAGAGGTTACGGAGAGAATGAGCAGTTCTTC.

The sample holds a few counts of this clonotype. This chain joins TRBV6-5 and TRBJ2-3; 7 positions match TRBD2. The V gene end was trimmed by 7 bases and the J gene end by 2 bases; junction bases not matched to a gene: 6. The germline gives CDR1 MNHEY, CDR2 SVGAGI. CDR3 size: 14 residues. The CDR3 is CASTPSGPTDTQYF. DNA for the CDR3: TGTGCCAGCACCCCTAGCGGACCCACAGATACGCAGTATTTT.

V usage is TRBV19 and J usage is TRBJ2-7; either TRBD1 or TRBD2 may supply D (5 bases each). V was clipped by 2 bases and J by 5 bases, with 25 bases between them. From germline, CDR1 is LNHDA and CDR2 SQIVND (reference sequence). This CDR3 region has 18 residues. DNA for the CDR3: TGTGCCAGTAGTATAACCACCCCCGGGACGGAAGGGATAAACGAGCAGTACTTC. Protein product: CASSITTPGTEGINEQYF.

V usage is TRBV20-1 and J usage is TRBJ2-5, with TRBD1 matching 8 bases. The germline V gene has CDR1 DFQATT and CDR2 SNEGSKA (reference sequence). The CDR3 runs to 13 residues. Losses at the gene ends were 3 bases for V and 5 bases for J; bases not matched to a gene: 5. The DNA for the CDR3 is TGCAGTGCTAGGACAGGGGCAGGGGAGACCCAGTACTTC. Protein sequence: CSARTGAGETQYF.

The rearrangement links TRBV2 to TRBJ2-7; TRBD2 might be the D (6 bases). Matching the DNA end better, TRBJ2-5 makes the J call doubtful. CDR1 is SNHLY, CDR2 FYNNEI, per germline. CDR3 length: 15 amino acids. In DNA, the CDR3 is TGTGCCAGCATTCCCGAGAGGAGGGTTCGAGAGACCCAGTACTTC. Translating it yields CASIPERRVRETQYF.

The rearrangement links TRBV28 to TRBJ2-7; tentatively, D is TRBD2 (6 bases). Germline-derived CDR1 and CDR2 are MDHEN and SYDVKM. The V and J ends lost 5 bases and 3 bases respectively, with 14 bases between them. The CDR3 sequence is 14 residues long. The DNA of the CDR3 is TGTGCCAGCAGTCTCGACACGGGAGTCTACGAGCAGTACTTC. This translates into CASSLDTGVYEQYF.

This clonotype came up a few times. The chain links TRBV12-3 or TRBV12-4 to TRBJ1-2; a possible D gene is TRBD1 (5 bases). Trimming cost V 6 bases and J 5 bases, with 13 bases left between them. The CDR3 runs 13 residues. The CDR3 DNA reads TGTGCCAGCAGCCGCGGACATAAGTATGGCTACACCTTC. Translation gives CASSRGHKYGYTF.

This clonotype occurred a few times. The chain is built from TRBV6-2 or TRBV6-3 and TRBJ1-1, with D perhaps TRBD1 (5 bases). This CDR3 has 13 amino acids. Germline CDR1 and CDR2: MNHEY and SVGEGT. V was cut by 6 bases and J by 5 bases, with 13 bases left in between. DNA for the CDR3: TGTGCCAGCAGGCCCCCGGGGGGGACTGAAGCTTTCTTT. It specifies CASRPPGGTEAFF.

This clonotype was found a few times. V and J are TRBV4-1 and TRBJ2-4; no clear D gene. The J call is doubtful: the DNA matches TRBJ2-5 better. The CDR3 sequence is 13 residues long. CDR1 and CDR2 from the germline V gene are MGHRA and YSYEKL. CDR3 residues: CASSPGEKETQYF. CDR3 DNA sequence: TGCGCCAGCAGCCCCGGAGAGAAAGAGACCCAGTACTTC.